The following is a T cell receptor (beta chain) sequence with its context. It lacks a known antigen. Base-call qualities are not available, and no considerably larger clone is one nucleotide away. TCR CDR3 regions were amplified from genomic DNA by multiplex PCR using the deep immunoSEQ assay. Extracted genomic DNA from each cell subset was spread evenly across all wells of several immunoSEQ 96-well plates, with each plate serving as a replicate. For sorted subsets, approximately 190 ng of genomic DNA, equivalent to about 30,000 T cell genomes, went into each replicate PCR. The purified libraries were quantified using a Qubit 3.0 fluorometer, sized with a Bioanalyzer 2100, and then quantified again using the KAPA Library Quantification kit. Each immunoSEQ 96-well plate was sequenced on its own single-read 150-cycle Illumina NextSeq 550 flow cell. As for how the authors treated the data: Because the immunoSEQ output held only junctional sequences and lacked quality scores, the filtering could not match the filtering applied to full-length reads. To assign V/J genes and CDR3, sequences were annotated against IMGT germline references using PyIR, a Python wrapper for IgBLAST v1.9. Reads were removed for weak V/J assignments (E-value above 1e-6), missing CDR3, stop codons, out-of-frame junctions, or ambiguous translated residues. V3J clonotypes were defined as sequences sharing the same inferred V gene, J gene, and CDR3 amino acid sequence. Percentage overlap between repertoires was computed as shared unique clonotypes divided by the size of the smaller repertoire. RTK rarefaction, the Chao1 estimator, and Recon v2.1 estimates of unobserved clonotypes were used to assess repertoire richness. OLGA was used to compute generation probabilities for all TCRbeta clonotypes that the gDNA method yielded from a handful of donors. In its TCRdb copy, this immuneACCESS table keeps in-frame sequences only and misses some clones. Where compared with another copy, unresolved V genes explain less than half of these, and the others have no known cause. V, J and clone size derive from that table, while D and trimming were established from the DNA sequence. The sample table holds approximately 1,500,000 clones, of which over 95% were seen once. The ten largest account for over 1% of the sample.

This specimen comes from a study of shared clonotypes between healthy human individuals (dated by TCRdb to between 2020 and 2021). Some background on the complete study: The cohort included a few men and a couple of women between 18 and 49 years of age. For each donor, CD4 naive and CD4 memory were each run on three plates, CD8 naive on two plates, and CD8 memory on one plate. Blood TCR repertoires of about 5 healthy adults were deeply sequenced to estimate repertoire size and the extent of clonotype sharing between individuals. Libraries were prepared and TCR repertoires were sequenced by different laboratories using diverse techniques, in order to increase sequencing depth and limit assay-specific biases. Per donor, leukapheresis produced somewhere between about 0.9 and 10 billion PBMCs.

What the study reported, not specific to this receptor: Larger estimated clonotype richness was generally found for naive subsets than for memory subsets. Rarefaction of sorted-subset datasets indicated incomplete sequencing despite the large sequencing depth. Pairwise subsampling led to the expectation that sequencing depth would affect the degree of clonotype sharing among donors. Because the study included only a small number of donors, the genetic and exposure-history diversity represented was limited. Across several donors, roughly 5.4% of naive CD4, over 3% of naive CD8, approximately 2.5% of memory CD4, and under 0.45% of memory CD8 clonotypes were shared. Sampling was restricted to blood, and TCR repertoires in tissue are likely to differ from TCR repertoires in blood. Compared with non-shared clonotypes, clonotypes shared by all four sorted-subset donors had higher generation probabilities.

From a lookup of the germline V gene, CDR1 and CDR2 are SGHRS and YFSETQ. The CDR3 has 14 amino acids, counting the end cysteine and phenylalanine. Only the CDR3 part of the read is kept: 42 bases, read in frame from the first base. V is reduced by 0 bases and J by 7 bases, leaving a spacing of 14 bases between them. The donors were healthy, HIV-negative adults who had no recently reported acute infections or vaccinations. Every donor was a Caucasian adult residing in Nashville, Tennessee, USA. CD4+ T cells were enriched by magnetic negative selection; naive cells were then positively selected on CD45RA, and the negative fraction formed the memory subset. Blood was collected by leukapheresis, and PBMCs were isolated by Ficoll-Histopaque density gradient centrifugation and then cryopreserved in liquid nitrogen vapor phase. Analytical flow cytometry was used to check the purity and quantity of each magnetically sorted T cell population. Each sorted fraction had its genomic DNA isolated and then quantified by UV absorbance on a Nanodrop 2000c.

The TCR was taken from a young man in good health. Sequences were obtained from naive CD4+ T cells sorted from blood. Explained via the paper, the cell subset or site label denotes: CD45RA+ positively selected. The rearrangement combines TRBV5-1 with TRBJ2-7; the D gene is perhaps TRBD1, on 6 matching bases. The DNA reads TGCGCCAGCAGCTTGGCGCAGGGGACGGATGAGCAGTACTTC. This gives the protein CASSLAQGTDEQYF.